Listed below are T cell receptor beta chains from one sample, sequenced in a study of T cells after somatic rescue of genetic block. Some clones are missing from TCRdb's copy, which holds only in-frame ones; the method was immunoSEQ multiplex PCR. The data hold about 68,000 clones, with less than 95% observed a single time. The material sequenced was peripheral blood mononuclear cells (PBMCs). The receptors come from a man aged 35 to 55. CDR3s include the opening cysteine and the closing phenylalanine or tryptophan. A D gene is named only where the DNA matches it firmly. Only some rows state a clone size, as once, few, many or a class for expanded clones.

cdr3_nt: TGTGCCAGCTCACCCGACAGGGTGGGCAATGAGCAGTTCTTC
cdr3_aa: CASSPDRVGNEQFF
cdr3_length: 14
d_call: TRBD1
v_call: TRBV18
j_call: TRBJ2-1
clone_size: -

cdr3_nt: TGTGCCAGCAGCAATACCGGGACTAAAGAGACCCAGTACTTC
cdr3_aa: CASSNTGTKETQYF
cdr3_length: 14
d_call: TRBD2
v_call: TRBV11-3
j_call: TRBJ2-5
clone_size: -

cdr3_nt: TGTGCCAGCAGTCTAGGGGCGGAAAAACTGTTTTTT
cdr3_aa: CASSLGAEKLFF
cdr3_length: 12
d_call: -
v_call: TRBV2
j_call: TRBJ1-4
clone_size: -

cdr3_nt: TGTGCCAGCAGCCTCGTCGGGGGGGACAGTCTGAGGGAGACCCAGTACTTC
cdr3_aa: CASSLVGGDSLRETQYF
cdr3_length: 17
d_call: -
v_call: TRBV11-2
j_call: TRBJ2-5
clone_size: -

cdr3_nt: TGCGCCAGCAGCTTGGTGGCAGGGGCTCGAGAGACCCAGTACTTC
cdr3_aa: CASSLVAGARETQYF
cdr3_length: 15
d_call: -
v_call: TRBV5-1
j_call: TRBJ2-5
clone_size: few

cdr3_nt: TGCGCCAGCATGGGCGCTGGTCTAGCGGGGGGGCCGGCCGAGCAGTACTTC
cdr3_aa: CASMGAGLAGGPAEQYF
cdr3_length: 17
d_call: TRBD2
v_call: TRBV10-2
j_call: TRBJ2-7
clone_size: -

cdr3_nt: TGTGCCAGTAGACGGGGGGGGAATAATTCACCCCTCCACTTT
cdr3_aa: CASRRGGNNSPLHF
cdr3_length: 14
d_call: -
v_call: TRBV19
j_call: TRBJ1-6
clone_size: -

cdr3_nt: TGCGCCAGCAGCTTACGGGCTGGGCAGGGCGTGAACACTGAAGCTTTCTTT
cdr3_aa: CASSLRAGQGVNTEAFF
cdr3_length: 17
d_call: -
v_call: TRBV5-1
j_call: TRBJ1-1
clone_size: -

cdr3_nt: TGTGCCATCAGGTCCGGGACTAGCGGGAGGGCCGATCCGAACGAGCAGTACTTC
cdr3_aa: CAIRSGTSGRADPNEQYF
cdr3_length: 18
d_call: TRBD2
v_call: TRBV10-3
j_call: TRBJ2-7
clone_size: -

cdr3_nt: TGTGCCAGCAGCGCCGGACTAGCGGGGGAGGAGACCCAGTACTTC
cdr3_aa: CASSAGLAGEETQYF
cdr3_length: 15
d_call: TRBD2
v_call: TRBV11-3
j_call: TRBJ2-5
clone_size: -

cdr3_nt: TGTGCCAGCTCGTTAGAACTGGCACTCTACGAGCAGTACTTC
cdr3_aa: CASSLELALYEQYF
cdr3_length: 14
d_call: -
v_call: TRBV18
j_call: TRBJ2-7
clone_size: -

cdr3_nt: TGTGCCAGCGCGCTCTCCTACCAAGAGACCCAGTACTTC
cdr3_aa: CASALSYQETQYF
cdr3_length: 13
d_call: -
v_call: TRBV27
j_call: TRBJ2-5
clone_size: -

cdr3_nt: TGTGCCAGCAGCCCCGGGTGCTCTGGAAACACCATATATTTT
cdr3_aa: CASSPGCSGNTIYF
cdr3_length: 14
d_call: -
v_call: TRBV12-1
j_call: TRBJ1-3
clone_size: -

cdr3_nt: TGTGCCACCGAGAGGTCACAGTTCAGCGACCAGTACTTC
cdr3_aa: CATERSQFSDQYF
cdr3_length: 13
d_call: -
v_call: TRBV7-9
j_call: TRBJ2-5
clone_size: -

cdr3_nt: TGTGCCAGTATTACTAGCGGGAGGGAGGGGTGTTATACGCAGTATTTT
cdr3_aa: CASITSGREGCYTQYF
cdr3_length: 16
d_call: TRBD2
v_call: TRBV19
j_call: TRBJ2-3
clone_size: -

cdr3_nt: TGTGCCGGGGTAGGGGATTCTCGGAGTGAGCAGTTCTTC
cdr3_aa: CAGVGDSRSEQFF
cdr3_length: 13
d_call: -
v_call: TRBV7-9
j_call: TRBJ2-1
clone_size: -

cdr3_nt: TGTGCCAGCAGCCCGCGGACAGGCATTGGAAACACCATATATTTT
cdr3_aa: CASSPRTGIGNTIYF
cdr3_length: 15
d_call: TRBD1
v_call: TRBV7-2
j_call: TRBJ1-3
clone_size: -

cdr3_nt: TGTGCCAGCAGCGACTCCTACGAGCAGTACTTC
cdr3_aa: CASSDSYEQYF
cdr3_length: 11
d_call: -
v_call: TRBV5-4
j_call: TRBJ2-7
clone_size: -